This T cell receptor beta chain was captured in a study of cytomegalovirus exposure and HLA in healthy donors. This CDR3 contains 16 residues. Per the germline V gene, CDR1 is LGHNA and CDR2 is YNFKEQ. V dropped 4 bases and J dropped 1 base, with 15 bases sitting between them. It was with 60 Vbeta and 13 Jbeta primers that the PCR ran. Clones were read by immunoSEQ multiplex PCR, and TCRdb kept only the in-frame ones, dropping some. This repertoire shows 55,000 to 80,000 clones, 60% to 75% found once; its top ten account for about 22%. Sequenced material: PBMCs. The chain carries TRBV4-2 and TRBJ2-3; possible D gene TRBD1, 6 bases. This sequence originates from a man in his forties in good health and CMV-seropositive. The CDR3 spells CASSLRVGAGTDTQYF. CDR3 sequence (DNA): TGTGCCAGCAGCCTCCGAGTGGGGGCCGGCACAGATACGCAGTATTTT.